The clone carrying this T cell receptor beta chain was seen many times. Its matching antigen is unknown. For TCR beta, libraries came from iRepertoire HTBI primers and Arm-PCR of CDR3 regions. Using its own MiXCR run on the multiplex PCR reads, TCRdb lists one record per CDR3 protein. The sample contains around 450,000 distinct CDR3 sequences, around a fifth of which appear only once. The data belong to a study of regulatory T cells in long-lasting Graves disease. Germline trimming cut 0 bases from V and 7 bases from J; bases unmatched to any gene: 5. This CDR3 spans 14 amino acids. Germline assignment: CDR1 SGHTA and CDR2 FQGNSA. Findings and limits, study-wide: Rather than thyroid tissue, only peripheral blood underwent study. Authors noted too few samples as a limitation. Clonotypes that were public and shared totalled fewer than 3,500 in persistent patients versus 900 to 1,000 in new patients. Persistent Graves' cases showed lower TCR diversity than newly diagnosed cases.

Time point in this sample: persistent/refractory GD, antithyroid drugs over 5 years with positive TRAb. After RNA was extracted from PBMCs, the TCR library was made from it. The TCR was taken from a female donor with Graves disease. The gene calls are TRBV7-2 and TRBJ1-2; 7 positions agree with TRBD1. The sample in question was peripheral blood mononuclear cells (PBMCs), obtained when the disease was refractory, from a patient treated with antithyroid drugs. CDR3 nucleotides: TGTGCCAGCAGCTTAGCGACAGGGAGTGGTGGCTACACCTTC. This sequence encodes CASSLATGSGGYTF.